The clone carrying this T cell receptor beta chain came up a few times. Its cognate antigen is unknown. This sample is part of a study of T-cell memory formation after mild COVID-19. Study observations and caveats: Cross-reactive memory seemingly joined, as some responding clones were found in pre-infection memory. Balance between CD4 and CD8 was seen in clones contracting day 15 to 85, and a CD4+ lean was seen in later expanders. The CD4+ clones that contracted clustered mainly within CM and EM, and the CD8+ clones concentrated in EMRA.

Trimming took 3 bases from V and 3 from J; bases not matched to a gene: 5. The CDR3 spans 15 residues. Germline V gene lookup returns CDR1 SQVTM and CDR2 ANQGSEA. TCRdb fed the 5' RACE reads into MiXCR, producing one record per CDR3 protein. Among around 110,000 distinct CDR3 sequences listed, approximately 17% were seen once. The receptor was isolated from an adult woman who had mild COVID-19 (a few samples of this study predate the infection). Cell type and time point are not known. The chain joins TRBV29-1 to TRBJ2-2; 9 positions match TRBD2. The sequenced sample consisted of PBMCs or a T cell subset sorted from them (not recorded which). CDR3 protein: CSVEASGTHTGELFF. The CDR3 DNA follows: TGCAGCGTTGAGGCTAGCGGGACCCACACCGGGGAGCTGTTTTTT.